What follows are 2 T cell receptor beta chains derived from one specimen sequenced in a study of beta chain features in type 1 diabetes (dated by TCRdb to the late 2010s). The library was generated by the immunoSEQ multiplex PCR assay. The High Capacity cDNA Reverse Transcription Kit was used to reverse transcribe all of the isolated RNA, meaning that expressed TCRB transcripts were what got sequenced. The clones in this table, taken by TCRdb from immuneACCESS, are in-frame only. Not every clone is retained; where verified, under half of the shortfall comes from an unresolved V gene, and the cause of the rest is unknown. Here the sample has almost 350,000 clones; about a tenth occur a single time. The ten most abundant clones make up around 1% of the sample. These receptors have no known antigen. Points the paper makes about the study in general: In all four CD4+ subsets, TCRB CDR3 length was moderately but significantly shorter in type 1 diabetes patients.

Sequenced input: central memory CD4+ T cells from blood. The source is a man aged 25 to 40 with type 1 diabetes.

The chain has TRBV9 and TRBJ2-1; 11 bases agree with TRBD2. The trim removed 4 bases at V and 9 bases at J, leaving 24 bases unmatched. The CDR3 consists of 20 residues. Germline values: CDR1 SGDLS, CDR2 YYNGEE. The CDR3 DNA reads TGTGCCAGCAGCAGTGGACGGGAAGTAGGTAGCGGGGGGGCCAGAGGTGAGCAGTTCTTC. Its protein product is CASSSGREVGSGGARGEQFF.

This chain uses TRBV5-4 with TRBJ2-1; D is unclear. The CDR3 runs 16 residues. The germline V gene encodes CDR1 SGHNT and CDR2 YYREEE (reference sequence). V was clipped by 2 bases and J by 7 bases, with 19 bases between them. The CDR3 protein is CASSFGFQAVPNEQFF. DNA of the CDR3: TGTGCCAGCAGCTTTGGTTTCCAGGCGGTCCCGAATGAGCAGTTCTTC.